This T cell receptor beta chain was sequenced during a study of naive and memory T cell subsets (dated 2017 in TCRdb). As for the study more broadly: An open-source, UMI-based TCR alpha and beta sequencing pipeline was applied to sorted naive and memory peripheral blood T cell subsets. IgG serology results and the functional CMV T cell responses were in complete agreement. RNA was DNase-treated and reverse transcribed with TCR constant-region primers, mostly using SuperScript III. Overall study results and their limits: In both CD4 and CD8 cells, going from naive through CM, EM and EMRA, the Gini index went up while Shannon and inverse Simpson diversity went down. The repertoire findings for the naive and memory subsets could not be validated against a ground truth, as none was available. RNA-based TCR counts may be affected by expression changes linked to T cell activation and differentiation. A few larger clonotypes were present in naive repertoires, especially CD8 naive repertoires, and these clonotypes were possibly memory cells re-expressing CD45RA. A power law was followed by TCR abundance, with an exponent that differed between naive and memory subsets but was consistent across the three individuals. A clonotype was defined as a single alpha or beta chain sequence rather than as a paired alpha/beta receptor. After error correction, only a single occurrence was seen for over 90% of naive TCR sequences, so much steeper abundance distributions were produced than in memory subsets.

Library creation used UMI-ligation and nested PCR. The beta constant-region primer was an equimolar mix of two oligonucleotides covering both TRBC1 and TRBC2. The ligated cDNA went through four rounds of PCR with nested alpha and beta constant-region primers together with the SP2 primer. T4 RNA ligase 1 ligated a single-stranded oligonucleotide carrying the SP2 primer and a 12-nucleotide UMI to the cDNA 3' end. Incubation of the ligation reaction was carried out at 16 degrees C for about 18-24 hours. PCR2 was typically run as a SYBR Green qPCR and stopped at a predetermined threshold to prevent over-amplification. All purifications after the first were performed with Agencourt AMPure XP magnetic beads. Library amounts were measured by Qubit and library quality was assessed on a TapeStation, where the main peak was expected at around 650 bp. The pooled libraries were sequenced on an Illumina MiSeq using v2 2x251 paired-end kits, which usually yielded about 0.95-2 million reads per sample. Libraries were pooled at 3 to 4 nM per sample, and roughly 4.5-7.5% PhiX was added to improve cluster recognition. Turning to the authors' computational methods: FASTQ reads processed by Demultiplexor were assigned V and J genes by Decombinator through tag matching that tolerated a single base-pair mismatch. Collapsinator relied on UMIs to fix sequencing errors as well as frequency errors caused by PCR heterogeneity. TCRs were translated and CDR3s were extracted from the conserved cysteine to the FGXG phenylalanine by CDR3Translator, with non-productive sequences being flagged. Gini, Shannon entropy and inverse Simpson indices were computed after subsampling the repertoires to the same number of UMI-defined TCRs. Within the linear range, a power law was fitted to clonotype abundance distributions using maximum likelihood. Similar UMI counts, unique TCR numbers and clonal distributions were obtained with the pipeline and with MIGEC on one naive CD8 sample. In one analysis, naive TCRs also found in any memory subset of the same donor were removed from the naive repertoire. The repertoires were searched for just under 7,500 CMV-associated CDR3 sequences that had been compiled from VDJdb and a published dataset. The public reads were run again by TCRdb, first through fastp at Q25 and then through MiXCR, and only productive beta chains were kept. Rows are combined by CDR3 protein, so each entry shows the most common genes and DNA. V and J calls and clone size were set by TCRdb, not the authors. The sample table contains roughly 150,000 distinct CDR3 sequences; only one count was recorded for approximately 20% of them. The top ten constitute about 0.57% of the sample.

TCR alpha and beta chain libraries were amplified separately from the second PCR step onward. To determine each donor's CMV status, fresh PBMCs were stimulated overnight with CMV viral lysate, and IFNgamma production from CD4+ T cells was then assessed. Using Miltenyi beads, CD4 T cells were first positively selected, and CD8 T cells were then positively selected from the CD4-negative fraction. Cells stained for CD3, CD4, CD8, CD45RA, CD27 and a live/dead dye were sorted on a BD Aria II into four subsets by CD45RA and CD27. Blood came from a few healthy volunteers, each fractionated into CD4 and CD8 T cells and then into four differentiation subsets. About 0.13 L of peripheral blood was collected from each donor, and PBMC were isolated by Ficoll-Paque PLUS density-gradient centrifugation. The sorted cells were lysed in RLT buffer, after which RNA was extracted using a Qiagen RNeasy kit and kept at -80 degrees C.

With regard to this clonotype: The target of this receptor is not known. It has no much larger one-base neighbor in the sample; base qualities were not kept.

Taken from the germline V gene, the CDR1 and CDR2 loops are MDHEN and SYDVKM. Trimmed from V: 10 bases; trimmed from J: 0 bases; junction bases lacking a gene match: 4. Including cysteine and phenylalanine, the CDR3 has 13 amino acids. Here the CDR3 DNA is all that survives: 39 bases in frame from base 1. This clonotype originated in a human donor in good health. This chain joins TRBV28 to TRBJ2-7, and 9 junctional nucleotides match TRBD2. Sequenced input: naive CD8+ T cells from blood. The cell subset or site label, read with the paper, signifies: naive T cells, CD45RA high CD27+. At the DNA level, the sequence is TGTGCCACCGTAGCGGGAGCCTCCTACGAGCAGTACTTC. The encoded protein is CATVAGASYEQYF.